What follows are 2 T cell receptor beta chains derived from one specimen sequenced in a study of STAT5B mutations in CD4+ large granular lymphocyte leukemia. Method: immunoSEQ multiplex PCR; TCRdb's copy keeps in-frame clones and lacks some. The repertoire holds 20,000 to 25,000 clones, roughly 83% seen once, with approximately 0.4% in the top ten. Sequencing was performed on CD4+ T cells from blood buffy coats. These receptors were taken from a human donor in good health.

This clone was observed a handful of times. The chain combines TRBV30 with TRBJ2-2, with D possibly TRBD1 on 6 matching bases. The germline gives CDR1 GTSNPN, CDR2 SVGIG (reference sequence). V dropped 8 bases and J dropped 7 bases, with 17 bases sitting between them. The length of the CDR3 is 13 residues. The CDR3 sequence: CASKHRDDGELFF. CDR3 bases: TGTGCCAGCAAACACAGGGATGACGGGGAGCTGTTTTTT.

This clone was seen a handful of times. The CDR3 region has the DNA TGTGCCAGCGGTCGACTCGTGGTGGGTGAGCAGTTCTTC. Its translation is CASGRLVVGEQFF. This chain links TRBV6-5 with TRBJ2-1; D gene ambiguous. The V gene's germline CDR1 is MNHEY and CDR2 SVGAGI. The CDR3 has 13 amino acids. Trimming left V 8 bases short and J 9 bases short, with 17 bases between.